In its sample, the clone carrying this T cell receptor (beta chain) was seen many times. What it binds is not known. This entry belongs to a study of blood T cells in healthy people across ages. The authors extracted at least 5 micrograms of total RNA per sample. Together with a sample-barcoded 5' primer, a J-beta primer mix was included in a second PCR lasting roughly 6 to 12 cycles. TCRdb ran MiXCR on the 5' RACE reads and lists one entry per CDR3 protein. The sample shows 650,000 to 700,000 distinct CDR3 sequences, roughly 30% of them seen only once. Trimming left V 0 bases short and J 8 bases short, with 11 bases between. The CDR3 loop spans 13 amino acids. Germline V gives CDR1 SGHRS, CDR2 YFSETQ. Study-level points and caveats: TCR beta diversity was tightly associated with the proportion of naive T cells. Researchers judged that diversity estimates from one million T cells fell short of true values. Higher diversity, along with more naive CD4+ cells, distinguished long-lived donors from aged donors.

The TCR comes from a woman older than 75 in good health. The chain couples TRBV5-1 to TRBJ1-2, with TRBD1 as a possible D gene (6 bases). The sample comprised blood. CDR3 region: CASSLEGGSGYTF. As DNA, the CDR3 is TGCGCCAGCAGCTTGGAAGGGGGAAGCGGCTACACCTTC.